This TCR beta chain was documented in a study of CD8 T cells in Susac syndrome (dated by TCRdb to about 2019). Regarding the complete study: Repertoire sequencing was used to test whether CD8+ T cell activation and differentiation in Susac syndrome was antigen driven. The study compared CD8+ T cell repertoire clonality among 12 healthy donors, roughly 14 Susac syndrome patients and about 16 multiple sclerosis patients.

Results the study describes overall, beyond this receptor: The number of individuals in the TCR sequencing and HLA analysis was recognized as being relatively small.

As to this clonotype: The clone's antigen remains unknown. Base-call qualities are not available, and no considerably larger clone is one nucleotide away.

RNA was extracted using the RNeasy kit, and roughly 0.5 to 1 ug of the RNA was reverse transcribed with random hexamers. The immunoSEQ multiplex PCR assay, covering 54 Vbeta and 13 Jbeta segments, was used to amplify TCR beta CDR3 regions. PCR amplification bias was corrected using a synthetic template baseline for primer optimization and computational correction. The authors' pipeline ran thus. Reads were annotated to V, D and J genes according to IMGT and were analyzed with immunoSEQ Analyzer, with only productive sequences retained. Clonality was calculated as one minus the Shannon entropy normalized by log2 of the number of productive unique sequences. For each patient and control, public and private clones were evaluated within the 100 most prevalent clones. Clones were defined as Susac-specific when absent from the healthy and MS cohorts, from about 1,100 published viral clones and from other ImmuneACCESS disease sequences. Using fastp at Q25 and MiXCR, TCRdb reprocessed the public reads and kept productive beta chains. Duplicate CDR3 protein sequences are folded into a single record with the most common DNA and genes. The V and J calls follow TCRdb's processing rather than the paper's. The table for this sample lists some 90,000 distinct CDR3 sequences; 85% to 95% of them were counted only once. Of the sample, around 0.31% is held by the ten largest clones.

Spanning cysteine to phenylalanine, the CDR3 consists of 16 amino acids. The kept DNA is CDR3 alone, 48 bases in frame from the first base. V lost 5 bases and J lost 2 bases, and the count of bases not matched to a germline gene is 7. The germline V gene (reference sequence) provides CDR1 PRHDT and CDR2 FYEKMQ. Peripheral blood CD8+ and CD4+ T cells from healthy donors, Susac syndrome patients and multiple sclerosis patients were profiled using high-throughput TCR beta sequencing. Healthy donors were included as age- and sex-matched controls. Bulk CD8+ and CD4+ T cells were purified by magnetic negative isolation, whereas CD8+ TEMRA cells were enriched by FACS. Blood was collected in EDTA tubes and processed within 24 hours, with PBMCs isolated through density gradient centrifugation. PBMCs destined for TCR sequencing were cryopreserved in liquid nitrogen and later thawed in a 37 °C water bath. A purity of at least 90% was achieved for sorted or isolated CD4+, CD8+ and CD8+ TEMRA cells.

Recombination connected TRBV13 to TRBJ2-3; 10 middle bases align to TRBD2. The sequencing input was CD8+ T cells from PBMCs. This receptor was obtained from a human donor in good health. Read as DNA, the sequence is TGTGCCAGCAGCCCCAAACTAGCGGGGCACACAGATACGCAGTATTTT. It translates to CASSPKLAGHTDTQYF.